This record covers a single T cell receptor (beta chain). These data originate in a study of blood T cell repertoires in COVID-19. Trimming cost V 4 bases and J 1 base, with 16 bases left between them. This CDR3 is 15 amino acids long. The germline V gene encodes CDR1 SQVTM and CDR2 ANQGSEA. The table came from immunoSEQ multiplex PCR; TCRdb's copy has only in-frame clones and leaves some out. The data contain under 300,000 clones, 82% of them singletons. V gene TRBV29-1 combines with J gene TRBJ1-1, with a possible D match to TRBD1 (5 bases). This sequence was found in an elderly woman with active or convalescent COVID-19. Source material: peripheral blood. As DNA, the CDR3 is TGCAGCGTTGTAGGGGATCGCCCTGCGAACACTGAAGCTTTCTTT. This sequence encodes CSVVGDRPANTEAFF.